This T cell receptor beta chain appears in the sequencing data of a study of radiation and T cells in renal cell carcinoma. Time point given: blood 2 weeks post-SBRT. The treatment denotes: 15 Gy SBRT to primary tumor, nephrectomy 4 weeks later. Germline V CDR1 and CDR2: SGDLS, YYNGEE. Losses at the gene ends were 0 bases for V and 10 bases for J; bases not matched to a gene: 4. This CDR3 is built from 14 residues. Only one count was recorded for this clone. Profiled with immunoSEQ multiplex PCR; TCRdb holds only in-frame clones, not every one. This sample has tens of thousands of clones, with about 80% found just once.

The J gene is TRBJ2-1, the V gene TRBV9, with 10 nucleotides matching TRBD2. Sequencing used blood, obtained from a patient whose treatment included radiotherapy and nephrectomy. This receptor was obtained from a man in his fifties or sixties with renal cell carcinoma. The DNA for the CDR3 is TGTGCCAGCAGCGTAGGGGGACTAGCGACCGAGCAGTTCTTC. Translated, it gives CASSVGGLATEQFF.